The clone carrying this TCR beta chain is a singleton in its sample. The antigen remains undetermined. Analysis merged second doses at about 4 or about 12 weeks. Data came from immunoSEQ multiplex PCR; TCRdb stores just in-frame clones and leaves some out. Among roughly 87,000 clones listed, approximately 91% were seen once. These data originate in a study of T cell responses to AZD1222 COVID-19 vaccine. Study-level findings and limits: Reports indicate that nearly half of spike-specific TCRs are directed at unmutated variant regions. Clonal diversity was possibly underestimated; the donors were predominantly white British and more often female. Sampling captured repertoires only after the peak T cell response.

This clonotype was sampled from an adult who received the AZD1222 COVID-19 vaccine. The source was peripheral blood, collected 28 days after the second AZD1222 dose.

In DNA form, the CDR3 reads TGCGCCAGCAGCCAACCCAGGGCAGGGGTGGGCTACAATGAGCAGTTCTTC. It codes for CASSQPRAGVGYNEQFF. This chain links TRBV4-1 with TRBJ2-1; a possible D gene is TRBD1 (6 bases). With 2 bases removed from V and 3 bases from J, the gap between germline ends came to 17 bases. CDR3 length: 17 amino acids. CDR1 and CDR2 from the germline V gene are MGHRA and YSYEKL.